The TCR beta chain described here comes from a study of shared clonotypes between healthy human individuals. This CDR3 region has 18 residues. Unmatched junction bases numbered 12, after V lost 5 bases and J lost 2 bases. Looked up from germline, CDR1 is MGHDK and CDR2 is SYGVNS. The table came from immunoSEQ multiplex PCR; TCRdb's copy has only in-frame clones and leaves some out. The data hold nearly 500,000 clones, with roughly four fifths observed a single time. The sequencing sample was made of PBMCs. The sequence was obtained from a woman aged 40 to 50 in good health. Some clones in this sample may be carry-over from other donors' samples. The chain carries TRBV25-1 and TRBJ1-5, with 10 bases that match TRBD1. The CDR3 region has the DNA TGTGCCAGCAGTTCCGGGACAGGGGCCGCCTGGGGCAATCAGCCCCAGCATTTT. It yields the protein CASSSGTGAAWGNQPQHF.